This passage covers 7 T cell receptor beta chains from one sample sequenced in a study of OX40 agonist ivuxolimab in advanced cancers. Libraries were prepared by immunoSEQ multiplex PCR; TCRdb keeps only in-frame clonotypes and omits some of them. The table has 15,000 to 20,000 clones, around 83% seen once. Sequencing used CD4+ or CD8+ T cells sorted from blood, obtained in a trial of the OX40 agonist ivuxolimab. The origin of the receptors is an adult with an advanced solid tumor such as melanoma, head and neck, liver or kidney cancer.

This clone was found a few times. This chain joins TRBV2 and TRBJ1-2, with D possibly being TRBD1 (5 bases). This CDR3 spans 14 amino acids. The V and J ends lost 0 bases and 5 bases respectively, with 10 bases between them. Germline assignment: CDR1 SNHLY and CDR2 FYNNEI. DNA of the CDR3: TGTGCCAGCAGTGAAGCGCGGGGGGTGTATGGCTACACCTTC. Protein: CASSEARGVYGYTF.

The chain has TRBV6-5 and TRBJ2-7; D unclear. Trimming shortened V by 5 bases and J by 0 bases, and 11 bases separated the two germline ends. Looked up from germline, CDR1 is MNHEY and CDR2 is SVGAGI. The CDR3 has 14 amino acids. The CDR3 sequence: CASSRRSSSYEQYF. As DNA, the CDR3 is TGTGCCAGCAGTAGGCGGTCAAGCTCCTACGAGCAGTACTTC.

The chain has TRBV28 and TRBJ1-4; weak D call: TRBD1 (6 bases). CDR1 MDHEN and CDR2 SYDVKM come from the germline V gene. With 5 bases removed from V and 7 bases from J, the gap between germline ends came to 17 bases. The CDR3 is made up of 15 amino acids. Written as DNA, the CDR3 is TGTGCCAGCAGTCGATCCAACAGGGCGGGTGAAAAACTGTTTTTT. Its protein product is CASSRSNRAGEKLFF. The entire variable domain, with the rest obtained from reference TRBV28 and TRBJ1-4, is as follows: DVKVTQSSRYLVKRTGEKVFLECVQDMDHENMFWYRQDPGLGLRLIYFSYDVKMKEKGDIPEGYSVSREKKERFSLILESASTNQTSMYLCASSRSNRAGEKLFFGSGTQLSVL.

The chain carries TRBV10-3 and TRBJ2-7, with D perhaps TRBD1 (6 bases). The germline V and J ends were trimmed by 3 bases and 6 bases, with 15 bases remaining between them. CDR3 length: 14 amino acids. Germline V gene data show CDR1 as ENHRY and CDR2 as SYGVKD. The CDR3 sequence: CAISDGSQGREQYF. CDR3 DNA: TGTGCCATCAGTGATGGCTCCCAGGGGCGCGAGCAGTACTTC.

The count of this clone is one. The CDR3 bases are TGTGCCAGCAGCTTAGATAGACAGGGCTATGGCTACACCTTC. Translated, it gives CASSLDRQGYGYTF. This chain joins TRBV11-2 and TRBJ1-2; 7 bases match TRBD1. This CDR3 spans 14 amino acids. V lost 0 bases and J lost 4; bases outside the gene matches: 2. In germline, CDR1 is SGHAT, CDR2 FQNNGV.

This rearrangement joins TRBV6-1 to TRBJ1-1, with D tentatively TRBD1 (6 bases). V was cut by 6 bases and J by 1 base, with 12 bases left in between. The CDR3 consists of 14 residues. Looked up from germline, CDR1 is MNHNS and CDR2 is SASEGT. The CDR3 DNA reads TGTGCCAGCAGGACGGGACACCCGAACACTGAAGCTTTCTTT. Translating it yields CASRTGHPNTEAFF.

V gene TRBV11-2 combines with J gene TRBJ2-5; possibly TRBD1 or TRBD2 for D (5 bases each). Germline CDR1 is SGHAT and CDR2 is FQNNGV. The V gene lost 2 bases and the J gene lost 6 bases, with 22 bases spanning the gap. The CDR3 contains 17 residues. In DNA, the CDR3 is TGTGCCAGCAGCTTACGTGGGGCGAGCGTTCAGCGGCAGACCCAGTACTTC. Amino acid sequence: CASSLRGASVQRQTQYF.